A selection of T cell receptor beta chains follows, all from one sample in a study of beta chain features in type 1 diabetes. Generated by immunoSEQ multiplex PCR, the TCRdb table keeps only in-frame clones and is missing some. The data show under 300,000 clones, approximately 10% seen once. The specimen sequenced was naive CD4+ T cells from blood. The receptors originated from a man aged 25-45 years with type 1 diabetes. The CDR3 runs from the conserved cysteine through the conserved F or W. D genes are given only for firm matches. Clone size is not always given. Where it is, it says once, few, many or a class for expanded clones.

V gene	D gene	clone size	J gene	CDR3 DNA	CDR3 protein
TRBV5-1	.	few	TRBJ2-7	TGCGCCAGCAGCTTGGACTTGGGACACCCCCTCGGTGAGCAGTACTTC	CASSLDLGHPLGEQYF
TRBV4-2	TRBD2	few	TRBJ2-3	TGTGCCAGCAGCCAAAATAGCGGGGGGCACACAGATACGCAGTATTTT	CASSQNSGGHTDTQYF
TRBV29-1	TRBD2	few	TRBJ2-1	TGCAGCTCTAGGGAGGGTTCCTACAATGAGCAGTTCTTC	CSSREGSYNEQFF
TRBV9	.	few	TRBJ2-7	TGTGCCAGCAGCGTAGGGGCAGGGGGGAACTACGAGCAGTACTTC	CASSVGAGGNYEQYF
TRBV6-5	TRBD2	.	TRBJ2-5	TGTGCCAGCAGTTACCGCGGGGGGAGAGGAGAGACCCAGTACTTC	CASSYRGGRGETQYF
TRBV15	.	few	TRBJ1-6	TGTGCCACCAGCAGACAGGGTGCTTCACCCCTCCACTTT	CATSRQGASPLHF
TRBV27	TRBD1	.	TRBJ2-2	TGTGCCAGCAGCGACAGGGCAACGGGCGGGGAGCTGTTTTTT	CASSDRATGGELFF
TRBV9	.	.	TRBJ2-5	TGTGCCAGCAGCGTCGGACAGAAAGAGACCCAGTACTTC	CASSVGQKETQYF
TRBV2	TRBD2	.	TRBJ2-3	TGTGCCAGCAGTGCCCTGCGGGGGATCACAGATACGCAGTATTTT	CASSALRGITDTQYF
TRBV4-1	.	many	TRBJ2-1	TGCGCCAGCAGCTTTGGAGCGCCGAGCTCCTACAATGAGCAGTTCTTC	CASSFGAPSSYNEQFF
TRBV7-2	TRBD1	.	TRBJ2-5	TGTGCCAGCAGCTCATGGACAGGGGGAGAGACCCAGTACTTC	CASSSWTGGETQYF
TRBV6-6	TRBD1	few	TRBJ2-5	TGTGCCAGCAGTTACTCGACAGGGGGTAGGGAGACCCAGTACTTC	CASSYSTGGRETQYF
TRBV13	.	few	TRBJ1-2	TGTGCCAGCAGCTTAGGACAGGCCTATGGCTACACCTTC	CASSLGQAYGYTF
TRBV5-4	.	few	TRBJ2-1	TGTGCCAGCAGCTTGGTGTCAGGCCAGGGGTCCAATGAGCAGTTCTTC	CASSLVSGQGSNEQFF
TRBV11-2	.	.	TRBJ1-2	TGTGCCAGCAGCTTAAAACCCCCGCGCACCACCTTC	CASSLKPPRTTF
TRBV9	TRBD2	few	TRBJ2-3	TGTGCCAGCAGCGTAGGGGGACTACCCACAGATACGCAGTATTTT	CASSVGGLPTDTQYF
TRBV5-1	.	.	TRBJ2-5	TGCGCCAGCAGCTTTGGAGACTCTAAAGAGACCCAGTACTTC	CASSFGDSKETQYF
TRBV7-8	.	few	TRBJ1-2	TGTGCCAGCTCTGGGAGGCAGGATTATGGCTACACCTTC	CASSGRQDYGYTF
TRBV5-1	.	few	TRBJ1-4	TGCGCCAGCAGCTTGGACAGAGACAATGAAAAACTGTTTTTT	CASSLDRDNEKLFF
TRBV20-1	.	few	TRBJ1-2	TGCAGTGCGCAGGCGGGGGACGGCTACACCTTC	CSAQAGDGYTF
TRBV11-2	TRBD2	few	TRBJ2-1	TGTGCCAGCAGCTTCCTCCCGGCTAGCGGGGGCAATGAGCAGTTCTTC	CASSFLPASGGNEQFF
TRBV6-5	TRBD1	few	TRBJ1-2	TGTGCCGTCAAGGGACAGGGGACCTATGGCTACACCTTC	CAVKGQGTYGYTF
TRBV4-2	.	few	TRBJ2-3	TGTGCCAGCAGCCAAGATCCCTTCCGCCTAGCTACGTCAGATACGCAGTATTTT	CASSQDPFRLATSDTQYF
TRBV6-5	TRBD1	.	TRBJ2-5	TGTGCCAGCAGTTACACCCGGGACAGCCAAGAGACCCAGTACTTC	CASSYTRDSQETQYF
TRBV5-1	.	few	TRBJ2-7	TGCGCCAGCAGCTTGGGCCCGAGCTCCTACGAGCAGTACTTC	CASSLGPSSYEQYF
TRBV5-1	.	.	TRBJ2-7	TGCGCCAGCAGCTTGGTTACAGGGCCATCCTACGAGCAGTACTTC	CASSLVTGPSYEQYF
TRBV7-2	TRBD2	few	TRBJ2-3	TGTGCCAGCTCGGGGGGAGGGGCGGGCGTTACGCAGTATTTT	CASSGGGAGVTQYF
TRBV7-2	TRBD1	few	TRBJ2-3	TGTGCCAGCAGCCGAACCCCGGGACAGAGAACAGATACGCAGTATTTT	CASSRTPGQRTDTQYF
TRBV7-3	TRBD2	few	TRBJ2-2	TGTGCCAGCAGCCCCCCGGGACTAGCGGGGGCCGGGGAGCTGTTTTTT	CASSPPGLAGAGELFF
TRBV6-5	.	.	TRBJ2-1	TGTGCCAGCAGACGGTACTCCTACAATGAGCAGTTCTTC	CASRRYSYNEQFF
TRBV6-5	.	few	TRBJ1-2	TGTGCCAGCAGTTCCCAGGGGCTGGCCTATGGCTACACCTTC	CASSSQGLAYGYTF
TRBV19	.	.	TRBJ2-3	TGTGCCAGTGGGACATTTAGCACAGATACGCAGTATTTT	CASGTFSTDTQYF
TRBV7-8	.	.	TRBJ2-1	TGTGCCAGCAGCTTCGGCGGAAGCTCCTACAATGAGCAGTTCTTC	CASSFGGSSYNEQFF
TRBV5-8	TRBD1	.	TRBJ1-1	TGTGCCAGCAGCCAGACATACAGGGGGCGCAGAACTGAAGCTTTCTTT	CASSQTYRGRRTEAFF
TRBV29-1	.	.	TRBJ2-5	TGCAGCGTTGCTGCAGGGGGGCAAGAGACCCAGTACTTC	CSVAAGGQETQYF
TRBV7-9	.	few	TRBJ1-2	TGTGCCAGCAGCTTAGTACTCACAGCGAGGGATGGCTACACCTTC	CASSLVLTARDGYTF
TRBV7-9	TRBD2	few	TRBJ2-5	TGTGCCAGCAGCTCGAGACTAGCGGGAATAGAGACCCAGTACTTC	CASSSRLAGIETQYF
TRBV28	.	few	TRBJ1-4	TGTGCCAGCAGTTTTAGTGAAAAACTGTTTTTT	CASSFSEKLFF
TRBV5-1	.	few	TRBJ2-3	TGCGCCAGCAGCTTGGGAACCTACACAGATACGCAGTATTTT	CASSLGTYTDTQYF
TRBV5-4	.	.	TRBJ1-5	TGTGCCAGCAGCTTGGAATTCACAGGGCCCCAGCATTTT	CASSLEFTGPQHF
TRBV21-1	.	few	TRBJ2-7	TGTGCCACCAGCGGGGGGGATTCCTACGAGCAGTACTTC	CATSGGDSYEQYF